The entry below gives a single TCR beta chain sequence along with its context. The data derive from a study of control samples from healthy donors and cancer patients. The V end lost 5 bases, the J end lost 10 bases, and 16 bases lay between the germline ends. The germline V gene encodes CDR1 SGHNT and CDR2 YYREEE (reference sequence). The CDR3 totals 14 residues. This table comes from immunoSEQ multiplex PCR, and its TCRdb copy is limited to in-frame clones, with some not included. The repertoire holds 150,000 to 200,000 clones, with around nine tenths as singletons. The chain recombines TRBV5-4 with TRBJ1-6, with unresolved D. The sequencing sample was made of blood. This receptor was obtained from a woman in her 30s in good health. The CDR3 loop reads CASRVGGNGSPLHF. The DNA of the CDR3 is TGTGCCAGCAGGGTGGGCGGTAATGGGTCACCCCTCCACTTT.